This TCR beta chain was retrieved from a study of CD8+ T cells in alopecia areata. The wider study: Treated patients were given 5 to 10 mg oral tofacitinib twice daily.

Sequencing templates came from extracted RNA that was reverse transcribed into cDNA. Sequencing was performed with immunoSEQ multiplex PCR; in TCRdb, only in-frame clones are kept and a portion is missing. The sample shows 100,000 or so clones, roughly three fifths of them seen only once. Points from the study as a whole: The study found tofacitinib significantly decreased scalp clonality and expanded CD8+ clones among the top 100. Mice showed TCR sharing more clearly than patients did, possibly owing to HLA.

With respect to this clone: Its antigen is currently unknown.

Germline lookup yields CDR1 GTSNPN and CDR2 SVGIG (reference sequence). This CDR3 is built from 12 residues. Trimming cost V 1 base and J 7 bases, with 10 bases left between them. Stated treatment: oral pan-JAK inhibitor, 5-10 mg twice daily. Samples from alopecia areata patients were lesional scalp punch biopsies and peripheral blood. The sequence was collected from a human donor with alopecia areata. The rearrangement joins TRBV30 to TRBJ1-1; D is unresolved. Here the sequenced sample was CD8+ T cells sorted from blood, taken between weeks 55 and 70, from a patient treated with tofacitinib. CDR3: CAWSAARIEAFF. In nucleotides, the CDR3 is TGTGCCTGGAGTGCCGCACGCATTGAAGCTTTCTTT.